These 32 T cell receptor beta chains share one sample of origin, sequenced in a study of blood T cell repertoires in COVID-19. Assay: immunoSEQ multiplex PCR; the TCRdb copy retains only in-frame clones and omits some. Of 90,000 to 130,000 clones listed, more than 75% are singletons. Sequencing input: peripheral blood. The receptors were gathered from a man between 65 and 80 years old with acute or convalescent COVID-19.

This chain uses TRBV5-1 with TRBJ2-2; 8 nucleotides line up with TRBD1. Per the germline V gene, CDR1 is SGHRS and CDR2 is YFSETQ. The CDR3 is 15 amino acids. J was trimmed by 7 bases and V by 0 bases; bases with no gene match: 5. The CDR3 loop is CASSLGTGGIGELFF. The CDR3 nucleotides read TGCGCCAGCAGCTTGGGCACAGGGGGTATCGGGGAGCTGTTTTTT.

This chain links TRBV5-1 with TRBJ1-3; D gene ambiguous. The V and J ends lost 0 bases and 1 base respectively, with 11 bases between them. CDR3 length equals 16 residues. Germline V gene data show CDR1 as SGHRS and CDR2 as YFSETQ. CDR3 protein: CASSLGGMKSGNTIYF. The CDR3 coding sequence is TGCGCCAGCAGCTTGGGCGGGATGAAGTCTGGAAACACCATATATTTT.

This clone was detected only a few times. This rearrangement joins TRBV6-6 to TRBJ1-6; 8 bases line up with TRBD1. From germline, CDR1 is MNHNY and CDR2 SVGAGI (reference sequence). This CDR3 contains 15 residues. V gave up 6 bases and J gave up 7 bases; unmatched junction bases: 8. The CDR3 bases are TGTGCCAGCAGCCTGACAGGGGTTCAGAATTCACCCCTCCACTTT. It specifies CASSLTGVQNSPLHF.

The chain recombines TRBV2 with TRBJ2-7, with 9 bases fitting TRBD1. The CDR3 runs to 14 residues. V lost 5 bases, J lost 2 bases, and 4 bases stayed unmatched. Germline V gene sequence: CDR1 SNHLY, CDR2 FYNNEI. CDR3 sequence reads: CASSFRDRAYEQYF. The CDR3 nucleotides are TGTGCCAGCAGTTTCCGGGACAGGGCCTACGAGCAGTACTTC.

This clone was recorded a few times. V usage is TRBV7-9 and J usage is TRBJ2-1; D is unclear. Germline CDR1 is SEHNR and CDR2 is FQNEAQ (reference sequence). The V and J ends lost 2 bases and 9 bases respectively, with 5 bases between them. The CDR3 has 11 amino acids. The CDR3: CASSLRGEQFF. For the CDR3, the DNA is TGTGCCAGCAGCTTACGAGGTGAGCAGTTCTTC.

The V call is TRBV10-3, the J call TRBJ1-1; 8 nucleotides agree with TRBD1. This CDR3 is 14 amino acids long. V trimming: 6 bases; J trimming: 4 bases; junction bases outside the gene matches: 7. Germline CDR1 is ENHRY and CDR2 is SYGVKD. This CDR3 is CAIRGTGGGTEAFF. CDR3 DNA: TGTGCCATCAGGGGAACAGGGGGAGGCACTGAAGCTTTCTTT.

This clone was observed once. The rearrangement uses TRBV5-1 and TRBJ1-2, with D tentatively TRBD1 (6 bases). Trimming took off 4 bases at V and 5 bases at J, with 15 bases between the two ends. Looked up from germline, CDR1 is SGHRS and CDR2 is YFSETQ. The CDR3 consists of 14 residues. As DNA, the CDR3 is TGCGCCAGCAGCCTCACTGACAGGTCATATGGCTACACCTTC. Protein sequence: CASSLTDRSYGYTF.

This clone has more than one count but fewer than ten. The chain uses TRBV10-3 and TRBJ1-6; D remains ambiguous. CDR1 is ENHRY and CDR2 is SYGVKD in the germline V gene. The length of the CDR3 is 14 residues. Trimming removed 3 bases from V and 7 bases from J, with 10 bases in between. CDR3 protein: CAISDQQKNSPLHF. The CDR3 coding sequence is TGTGCCATCAGTGATCAACAGAAAAATTCACCCCTCCACTTT.

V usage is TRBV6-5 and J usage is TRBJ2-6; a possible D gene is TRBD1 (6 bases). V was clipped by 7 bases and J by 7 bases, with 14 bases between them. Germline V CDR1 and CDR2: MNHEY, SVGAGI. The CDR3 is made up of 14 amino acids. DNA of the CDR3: TGTGCCAGCAACCCAAGGGGGAAAGCCAACGTCCTGACTTTC. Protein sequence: CASNPRGKANVLTF.

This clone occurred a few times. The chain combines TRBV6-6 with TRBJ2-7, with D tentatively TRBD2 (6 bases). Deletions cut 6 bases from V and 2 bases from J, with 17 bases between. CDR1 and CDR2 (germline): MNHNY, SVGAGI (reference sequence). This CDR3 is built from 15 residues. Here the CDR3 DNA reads TGTGCCAGCAGGCCTCGGGGGTCCACCGCCTACGAGCAGTACTTC. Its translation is CASRPRGSTAYEQYF.

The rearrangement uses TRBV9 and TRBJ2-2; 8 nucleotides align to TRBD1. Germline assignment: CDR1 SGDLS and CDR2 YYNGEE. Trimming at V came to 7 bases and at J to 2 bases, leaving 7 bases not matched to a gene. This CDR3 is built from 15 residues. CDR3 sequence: CASRRGHSNTGELFF. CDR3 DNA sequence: TGTGCCAGCCGCAGGGGGCATTCTAACACCGGGGAGCTGTTTTTT.

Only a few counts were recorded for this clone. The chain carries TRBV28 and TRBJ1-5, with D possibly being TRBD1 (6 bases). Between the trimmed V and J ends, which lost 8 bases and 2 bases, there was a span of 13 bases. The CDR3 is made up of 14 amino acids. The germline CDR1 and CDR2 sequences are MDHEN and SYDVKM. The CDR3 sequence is CASLRGAGNQPQHF. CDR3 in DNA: TGTGCCAGCCTCAGGGGCGCGGGCAATCAGCCCCAGCATTTT.

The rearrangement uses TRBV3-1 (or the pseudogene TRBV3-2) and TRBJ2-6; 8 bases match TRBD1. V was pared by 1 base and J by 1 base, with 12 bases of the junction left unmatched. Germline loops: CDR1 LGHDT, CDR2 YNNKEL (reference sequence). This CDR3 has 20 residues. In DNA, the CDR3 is TGTGCCAGCAGCCAAGGGCTCGGCGGCAGGGGGCTTTCTGGGGCCAACGTCCTGACTTTC. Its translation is CASSQGLGGRGLSGANVLTF.

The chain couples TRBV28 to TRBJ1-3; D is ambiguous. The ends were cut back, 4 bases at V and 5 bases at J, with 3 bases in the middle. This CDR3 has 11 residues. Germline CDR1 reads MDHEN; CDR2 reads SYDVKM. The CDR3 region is CASSSRNTIYF. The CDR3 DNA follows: TGTGCCAGCAGTTCCAGAAACACCATATATTTT.

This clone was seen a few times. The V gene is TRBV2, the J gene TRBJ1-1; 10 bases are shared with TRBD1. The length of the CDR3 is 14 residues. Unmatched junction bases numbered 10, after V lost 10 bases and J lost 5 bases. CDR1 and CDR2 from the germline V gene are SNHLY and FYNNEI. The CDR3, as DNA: TGTGCCACCAGGACAGGGGGGGGAGGAACTGAAGCTTTCTTT. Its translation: CATRTGGGGTEAFF.

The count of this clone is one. CDR3 in DNA: TGTGCCAGCAGTCAACGGAGACAGTACACCGGGGAGCTGTTTTTT. This gives the protein CASSQRRQYTGELFF. The chain joins TRBV27 to TRBJ2-2; tentative D call: TRBD1 (5 bases). The germline gives CDR1 MNHEY, CDR2 SMNVEV (reference sequence). Between the trimmed V and J ends, which lost 5 bases and 3 bases, there was a span of 13 bases. The CDR3 totals 15 residues.

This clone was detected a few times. CDR3 coding DNA: TGTGCCAGCAGCGCCAAGCGGGGAGGGGATACGCAGTATTTT. Its protein is CASSAKRGGDTQYF. The chain joins TRBV9 to TRBJ2-3; 7 nucleotides line up with TRBD2. This CDR3 comprises 14 residues. The V and J ends lost 3 bases and 6 bases, in that order; junction bases with no gene match: 7. The V gene's germline CDR1 is SGDLS and CDR2 YYNGEE.

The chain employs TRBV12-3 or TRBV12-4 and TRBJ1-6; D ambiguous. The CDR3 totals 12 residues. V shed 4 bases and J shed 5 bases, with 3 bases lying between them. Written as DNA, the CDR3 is TGTGCCAGCAGTTCCAATAATTCACCCCTCCACTTT. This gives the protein CASSSNNSPLHF.

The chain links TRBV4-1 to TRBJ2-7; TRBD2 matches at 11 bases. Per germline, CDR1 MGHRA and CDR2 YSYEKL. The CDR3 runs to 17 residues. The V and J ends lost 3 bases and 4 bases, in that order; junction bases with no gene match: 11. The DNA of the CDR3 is TGCGCCAGCAGCCATCCCCCTGAGGCTAGCGGGAGGTACGAGCAGTACTTC. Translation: CASSHPPEASGRYEQYF.

The CDR3 region has the DNA TGTGCCAGCAGTCCTAAAGCAGGGGCTGGAAACACCATATATTTT. Its translation is CASSPKAGAGNTIYF. The chain is built from TRBV6-5 and TRBJ1-3, with D perhaps TRBD1 (6 bases). This CDR3 spans 15 amino acids. Germline CDR1 is MNHEY and CDR2 is SVGAGI. Trimming shortened V by 5 bases and J by 2 bases, and 13 bases separated the two germline ends.

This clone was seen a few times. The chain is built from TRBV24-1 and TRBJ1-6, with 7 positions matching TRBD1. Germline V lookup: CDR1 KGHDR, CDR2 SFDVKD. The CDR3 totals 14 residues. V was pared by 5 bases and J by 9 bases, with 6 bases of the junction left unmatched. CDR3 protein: CATSAGTAGSPLHF. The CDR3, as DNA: TGTGCCACCAGTGCTGGGACAGCGGGTTCACCCCTCCACTTT.

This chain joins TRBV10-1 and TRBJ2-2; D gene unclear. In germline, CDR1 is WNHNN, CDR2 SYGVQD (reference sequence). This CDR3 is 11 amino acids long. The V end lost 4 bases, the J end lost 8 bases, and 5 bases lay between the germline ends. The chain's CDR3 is CASSGSGELFF. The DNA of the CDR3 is TGCGCCAGCAGTGGTTCGGGGGAGCTGTTTTTT.

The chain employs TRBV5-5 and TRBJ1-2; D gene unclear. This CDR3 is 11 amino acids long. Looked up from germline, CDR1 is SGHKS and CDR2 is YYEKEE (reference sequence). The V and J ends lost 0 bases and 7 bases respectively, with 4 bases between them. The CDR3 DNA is TGTGCCAGCAGCTTGGGAGCTGGCTACACCTTC. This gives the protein CASSLGAGYTF. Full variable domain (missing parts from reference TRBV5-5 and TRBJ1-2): DAGVTQSPTHLIKTRGQQVTLRCSPISGHKSVSWYQQVLGQGPQFIFQYYEKEERGRGNFPDRFSARQFPNYSSELNVNALLLGDSALYLCASSLGAGYTFGSGTRLTVV.

The CDR3 sequence is CASSRSSGNTIYF. CDR3 nucleotide sequence: TGTGCCAGCAGTCGGAGCTCTGGAAACACCATATATTTT. The rearrangement joins TRBV12-3 or TRBV12-4 to TRBJ1-3; no clear D. The CDR3 sequence is 13 residues long. Trimming removed 5 bases at V and 0 bases at J, with 5 bases between.

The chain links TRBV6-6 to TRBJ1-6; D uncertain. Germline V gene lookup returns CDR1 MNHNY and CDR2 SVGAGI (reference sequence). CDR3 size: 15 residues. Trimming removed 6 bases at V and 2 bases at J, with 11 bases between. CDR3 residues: CASSQEGPYNSPLHF. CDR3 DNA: TGTGCCAGCAGCCAAGAGGGTCCCTATAATTCACCCCTCCACTTT.

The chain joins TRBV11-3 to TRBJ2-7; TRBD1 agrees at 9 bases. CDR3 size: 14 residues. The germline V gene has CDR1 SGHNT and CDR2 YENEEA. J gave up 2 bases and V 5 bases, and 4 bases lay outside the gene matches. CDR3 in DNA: TGTGCCAGCAGCCTGACAGGGGGTCCCTACGAGCAGTACTTC. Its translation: CASSLTGGPYEQYF.

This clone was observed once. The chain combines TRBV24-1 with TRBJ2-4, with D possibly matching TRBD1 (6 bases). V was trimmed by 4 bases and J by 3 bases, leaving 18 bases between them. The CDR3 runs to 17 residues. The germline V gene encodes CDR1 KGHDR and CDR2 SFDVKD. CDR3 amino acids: CATSDHGDTGGKNIQYF. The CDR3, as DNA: TGTGCCACCAGTGACCACGGGGACACTGGGGGCAAAAACATTCAGTACTTC.

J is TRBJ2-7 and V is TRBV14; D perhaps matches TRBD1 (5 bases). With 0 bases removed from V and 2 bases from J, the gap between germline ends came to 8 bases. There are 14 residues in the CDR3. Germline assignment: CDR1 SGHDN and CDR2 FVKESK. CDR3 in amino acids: CASSQEQQAYEQYF. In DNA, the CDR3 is TGTGCCAGCAGCCAAGAGCAACAGGCCTACGAGCAGTACTTC.

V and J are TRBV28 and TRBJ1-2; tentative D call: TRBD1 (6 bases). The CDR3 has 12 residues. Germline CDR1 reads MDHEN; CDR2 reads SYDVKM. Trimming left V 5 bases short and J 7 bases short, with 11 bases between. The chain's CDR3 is CASSATGGGYTF. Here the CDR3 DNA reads TGTGCCAGCAGTGCGACAGGCGGTGGCTACACCTTC.

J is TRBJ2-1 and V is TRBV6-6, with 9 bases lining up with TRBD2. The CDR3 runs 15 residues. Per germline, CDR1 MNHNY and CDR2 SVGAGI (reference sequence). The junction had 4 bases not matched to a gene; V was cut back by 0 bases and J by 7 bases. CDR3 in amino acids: CASSYSGLAGNEQFF. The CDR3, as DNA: TGTGCCAGCAGTTACTCCGGTCTAGCGGGGAATGAGCAGTTCTTC.

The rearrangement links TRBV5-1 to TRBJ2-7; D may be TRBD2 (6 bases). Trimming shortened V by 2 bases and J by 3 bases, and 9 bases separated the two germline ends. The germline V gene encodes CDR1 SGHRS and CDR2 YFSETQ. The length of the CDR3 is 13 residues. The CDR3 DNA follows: TGCGCCAGCAGCTTTGAGGGAGGCTACGAGCAGTACTTC. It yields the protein CASSFEGGYEQYF.

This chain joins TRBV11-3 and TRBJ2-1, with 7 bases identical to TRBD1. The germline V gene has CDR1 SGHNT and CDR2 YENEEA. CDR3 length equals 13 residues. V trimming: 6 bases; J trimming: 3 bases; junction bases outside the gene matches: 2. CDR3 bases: TGTGCCAGCAGTCGGACAGGCTACAATGAGCAGTTCTTC. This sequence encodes CASSRTGYNEQFF.